The 18 T cell receptor beta chains listed next were all sequenced from one sample in a study of T-cell reconstitution after alpha-beta-depleted transplantation in children (dated by TCRdb to about 2016). General findings and caveats noted by the study authors: Apparently early alphabetaT-cell count recovery about two months after transplant reportedly relied on only several hundred rapidly expanded clones derived from non-depleted graft cells.

For these receptors, no antigen is known. Library generation was performed with PCR. For sequencing, an Illumina HiSeq 2500 was employed. Molecular barcoding was employed in the preparation of TCR libraries, with unique molecular identifiers being used to normalize TCRbeta repertoire quantification. Starting from the raw public reads, TCRdb applied fastp trimming at Q25, assembled clones with MiXCR and retained in-frame beta chains. Entries are consolidated by CDR3 protein sequence, retaining the most common genes and DNA. This sample gives tens of thousands of distinct CDR3 sequences in total; under 7.5% of them show up just once. The ten largest clones take up approximately 30% of the sample. This sample's time point label indicates: day 60 (about 2 months) after transplantation. The treatment or condition label of this sample denotes: allogeneic hematopoietic cell transplantation with graft depleted of TCRalphabeta T cells and CD19 B cells.

The input for sequencing was peripheral blood, taken 60 days after TCRalphabeta/CD19-depleted stem cell transplant. The receptors shown here come from a child under two years old who had a stem cell transplant for acute myeloid leukemia, so the T cells may come from the graft donor.

This clonotype has ten or more counts. This rearrangement joins TRBV7-9 to TRBJ2-1, with D possibly TRBD1 on 5 matching bases. Germline V lookup: CDR1 SEHNR, CDR2 FQNEAQ (reference sequence). The CDR3 length is 13 residues. The V end lost 5 bases, the J end lost 12 bases, and 17 bases lay between the germline ends. The CDR3, as DNA: TGTGCCAGCAGCCCCACGGGTCGACAGTCGCAGTTCTTC. This sequence encodes CASSPTGRQSQFF.

This clonotype was recorded many times. V and J are TRBV7-3 and TRBJ2-3, with TRBD2 matching 10 bases. Trimming cost V 2 bases and J 4 bases; bases outside gene matches: 0. Germline V gives CDR1 SGHTA, CDR2 FQGTGA. The length of the CDR3 is 14 residues. CDR3 DNA sequence: TGTGCCAGCAGCTTACTAGCGGGAGCAGATACGCAGTATTTT. Its translation is CASSLLAGADTQYF.

This clonotype has a count of ten or more. V gene TRBV4-3 combines with J gene TRBJ2-3; no reliable D call. Trimming stripped 0 bases from V and 2 bases from J, with 9 bases between. From germline, CDR1 is LGHNA and CDR2 YSLEER. The CDR3 has 15 residues. The CDR3 DNA sequence: TGCGCCAGCAGCCAAGATGGGCAGGACACAGATACGCAGTATTTT. This encodes CASSQDGQDTDTQYF.

There are many counts of this clonotype. This sequence joins TRBV7-9 and TRBJ1-4; D is unresolved. Germline V gives CDR1 SEHNR, CDR2 FQNEAQ (reference sequence). This CDR3 region has 13 residues. V gave up 5 bases and J gave up 7 bases, with 11 bases separating them. CDR3 amino acids: CASSGSRVEKLFF. The CDR3 DNA sequence: TGTGCCAGCAGCGGGAGTCGAGTTGAAAAACTGTTTTTT. Using reference TRBV7-9 and TRBJ1-4 for the parts outside the CDR3, the full variable domain is DTGVSQNPRHKITKRGQNVTFRCDPISEHNRLYWYRQTLGQGPEFLTYFQNEAQLEKSRLLSDRFSAERPKGSFSTLEIQRTEQGDSAMYLCASSGSRVEKLFFGSGTQLSVL.

This clonotype was seen ten or more times. The junction does not match germline at one end; this may be a read error. The chain uses TRBV4-3 and TRBJ1-1, with D tentatively TRBD1 (5 bases). The germline gives CDR1 LGHNA, CDR2 YSLEER. The CDR3 is made up of 14 amino acids. Here the CDR3 DNA reads TGCGCCAGCAGTCAGTATACAGGATACACCGAAGCTTTCTTT. Translated, it gives CASSQYTGYTEAFF.

This clonotype has a handful of counts. A much larger clone lies a single base off, so this may be a read error. This chain uses TRBV5-5 with TRBJ1-1; D is unclear. The length of the CDR3 is 13 residues. The V end lost 7 bases, the J end lost 0 bases, and 10 bases lay between the germline ends. Germline CDR1 and CDR2: SGHKS and YYEKEE (reference sequence). The CDR3 region is CASGLTLNTEAFF. The CDR3 DNA follows: TGTGCCAGCGGCCTGACACTGAACACTGAAGCTTTCTTT.

This clonotype was recorded at least ten times. The chain employs TRBV12-3 or TRBV12-4 and TRBJ2-2, with a tentative D call TRBD2 (6 bases). This CDR3 is built from 15 residues. V was trimmed by 7 bases and J by 6 bases, leaving 18 bases between them. The DNA for the CDR3 is TGTGCCAGCAAATTGGCGGGACCCAGAGCCGGGGAGCTGTTTTTT. Protein sequence: CASKLAGPRAGELFF.

This clonotype is labeled medium-sized. The chain combines TRBV9 with TRBJ2-6; 9 bases are shared with TRBD1. This CDR3 region has 19 residues. Unmatched junction bases numbered 11, after V lost 3 bases and J lost 1 base. The germline gives CDR1 SGDLS, CDR2 YYNGEE. CDR3 region: CASSEPGQGLISGANVLTF. The CDR3 coding sequence is TGTGCCAGCAGCGAACCGGGACAGGGTCTCATTTCTGGGGCCAACGTCCTGACTTTC.

This clonotype was found many times. In DNA form, the CDR3 reads TGTGCCAGCAGTGTCCAGGGGGAGACCCAGTACTTC. This encodes CASSVQGETQYF. This chain connects TRBV28 to TRBJ2-5; a possible D gene is TRBD1 (6 bases). Germline V gives CDR1 MDHEN, CDR2 SYDVKM. V gave up 5 bases and J gave up 5 bases, with 9 bases separating them. This CDR3 comprises 12 residues.

V and J are TRBV20-1 and TRBJ2-7; the match to TRBD2 covers 7 bases. The germline gives CDR1 DFQATT, CDR2 SNEGSKA (reference sequence). V was clipped by 0 bases and J by 0 bases; unmatched bases: 5. The CDR3 is 15 amino acids. The CDR3: CSARDGGGSSYEQYF. The CDR3 DNA follows: TGCAGTGCTAGAGATGGAGGCGGGAGCTCCTACGAGCAGTACTTC.

This clonotype was counted at least ten times. The J gene is TRBJ2-7, the V gene TRBV27; D is tentatively TRBD1 or TRBD2 (5 bases each). The CDR3 consists of 14 residues. V lost 2 bases and J 3 bases, leaving 11 bases between the germline ends. The germline V gene encodes CDR1 MNHEY and CDR2 SMNVEV (reference sequence). The CDR3: CASSLPGRIYEQYF. CDR3 DNA: TGTGCCAGCAGTTTACCGGGACGGATCTACGAGCAGTACTTC.

This clonotype has a count of ten or more. The rearrangement uses TRBV11-2 and TRBJ2-5; 7 bases map to TRBD1. Germline-derived CDR1 and CDR2 are SGHAT and FQNNGV. J lost 7 bases, V lost 4 bases, and 9 bases had no gene match. This CDR3 is 14 amino acids long. The CDR3 loop reads CASSSDRFPGTQYF. CDR3 bases: TGTGCCAGCAGCTCGGACAGGTTTCCGGGGACCCAGTACTTC. Full variable domain (remainder filled in from reference TRBV11-2 and TRBJ2-5): EAGVAQSPRYKIIEKRQSVAFWCNPISGHATLYWYQQILGQGPKLLIQFQNNGVVDDSQLPKDRFSAERLKGVDSTLKIQPAKLEDSAVYLCASSSDRFPGTQYFGPGTRLLVL.

There are many counts of this clonotype. V usage is TRBV7-9 and J usage is TRBJ1-1; D gene ambiguous. This CDR3 has 13 residues. The germline CDR1 and CDR2 sequences are SEHNR and FQNEAQ (reference sequence). Trimming cost V 5 bases and J 5 bases, with 12 bases left between them. The chain's CDR3 is CASSRPPKTEAFF. CDR3 nucleotides: TGTGCCAGCAGCCGTCCTCCTAAAACTGAAGCTTTCTTT.

This clonotype was counted only a few times. This chain uses TRBV9 with TRBJ2-7; TRBD2 aligns across 11 bases. The CDR3 totals 14 residues. V was clipped by 5 bases and J by 4 bases; unmatched bases: 5. Germline V gene lookup returns CDR1 SGDLS and CDR2 YYNGEE. The CDR3 DNA reads as TGTGCCAGCAGTGGAGGGACTAGCGGTTACGAGCAGTACTTC. It specifies CASSGGTSGYEQYF.

This clonotype has a count of ten or more. The chain links TRBV11-3 to TRBJ2-7, with D possibly TRBD1 on 6 matching bases. V was pared by 1 base and J by 6 bases, with 10 bases between. CDR1 and CDR2 from the germline V gene are SGHNT and YENEEA. The length of the CDR3 is 13 residues. CDR3 sequence (DNA): TGTGCCAGCAGCTTAGGCAGGGGTGTCGAGCAGTACTTC. Translation gives CASSLGRGVEQYF.

V gene TRBV10-3 combines with J gene TRBJ2-2; possible D gene TRBD2, 5 bases. CDR3 size: 14 residues. Germline CDR1 reads ENHRY; CDR2 reads SYGVKD. Trimming left V 4 bases short and J 5 bases short, with 11 bases between. The CDR3 DNA follows: TGTGCCATCAGTGCGGGGATTTCGACCGGGGAGCTGTTTTTT. As protein: CAISAGISTGELFF.

This clonotype showed up many times. The chain recombines TRBV20-1 with TRBJ2-2; D unclear. CDR3 length: 14 residues. Germline V lookup: CDR1 DFQATT, CDR2 SNEGSKA (reference sequence). Trimming removed 6 bases at V and 1 base at J, with 12 bases between. The CDR3 loop is CSAGERRNTGELFF. CDR3 in DNA: TGCAGTGCAGGCGAGCGTCGGAACACCGGGGAGCTGTTTTTT.

This clonotype was picked up many times. This sequence joins TRBV5-1 and TRBJ2-4, with D uncertain. The V end lost 4 bases, the J end lost 0 bases, and 14 bases lay between the germline ends. The CDR3 covers 16 residues. The germline V gene has CDR1 SGHRS and CDR2 YFSETQ. For the CDR3, the DNA is TGCGCCAGCAGCCCACTGGAAGGGCTAGCCAAAAACATTCAGTACTTC. Protein sequence: CASSPLEGLAKNIQYF.